The 14 T cell receptor beta chains reported below all come from one sample, sequenced in a study of cytotoxic CD8 clonotypes in ibrutinib-treated CLL. Data came from immunoSEQ multiplex PCR; TCRdb stores just in-frame clones and leaves some out. The sample lists around 9,600 clones, around 60% occurring once. This specimen consisted of PBMCs, obtained before ibrutinib treatment. The source of these receptors is a human donor with chronic lymphocytic leukemia.

V gene TRBV2 combines with J gene TRBJ1-6; no firm D call. Germline V CDR1 and CDR2: SNHLY, FYNNEI. The CDR3 is 14 amino acids. The ends were cut back, 9 bases at V and 2 bases at J, with 11 bases in the middle. The CDR3 coding sequence is TGTGCCAGTTTCAAGATTCCCTATAATTCACCCCTCCACTTT. It yields the protein CASFKIPYNSPLHF.

This clone turned up a few times. This chain links TRBV27 with TRBJ1-2; possibly TRBD1 for D (6 bases). From germline, CDR1 is MNHEY and CDR2 SMNVEV (reference sequence). CDR3 size: 15 residues. With 6 bases removed from V and 6 bases from J, the gap between germline ends came to 20 bases. CDR3 DNA: TGTGCCAGCAGCACTATCCCTACAGGGCTCGATGGCTACACCTTC. This gives the protein CASSTIPTGLDGYTF.

J is TRBJ1-5 and V is TRBV19; the D gene is possibly TRBD1 (5 bases). V gave up 2 bases and J gave up 5 bases, with 10 bases separating them. CDR3 length equals 14 residues. CDR1 LNHDA and CDR2 SQIVND come from the germline V gene (reference sequence). The CDR3 nucleotides read TGTGCCAGTAGTATAAGGCGGGGGGATCAGCCCCAGCATTTT. This codes for CASSIRRGDQPQHF.

The chain has TRBV5-1 and TRBJ1-2; 8 bases are shared with TRBD1. After removal of 4 bases from V and 2 bases from J, the junction contained 7 bases not matched to a gene. The CDR3 spans 15 residues. Germline CDR1 is SGHRS and CDR2 is YFSETQ. In DNA, the CDR3 is TGCGCCAGCAGCAGCCAGGGGGCAGACAACTATGGCTACACCTTC. Protein sequence: CASSSQGADNYGYTF.

This clone was counted between two and nine times. V gene TRBV27 combines with J gene TRBJ2-2; a weak D match, TRBD1 (6 bases). This CDR3 has 18 amino acids. V was clipped by 2 bases and J by 2 bases, with 18 bases between them. Germline-derived CDR1 and CDR2 are MNHEY and SMNVEV (reference sequence). Here the CDR3 reads CASSLLRTEAKNTGELFF. CDR3 bases: TGTGCCAGCAGTTTACTTCGGACAGAAGCGAAAAACACCGGGGAGCTGTTTTTT.

V gene TRBV10-3 combines with J gene TRBJ1-5; unclear D gene. The V and J ends lost 10 bases and 3 bases respectively, with 16 bases between them. Germline V CDR1 and CDR2: ENHRY, SYGVKD. This CDR3 comprises 14 residues. The CDR3 coding sequence is TGTGCCACCTCCCGGCACAGCGACAATCAGCCCCAGCATTTT. Its protein product is CATSRHSDNQPQHF.

This chain connects TRBV11-2 to TRBJ1-1, with D possibly TRBD1 on 5 matching bases. The germline CDR1 and CDR2 sequences are SGHAT and FQNNGV. With 0 bases removed from V and 3 bases from J, the gap between germline ends came to 8 bases. CDR3 size: 14 residues. This CDR3 is CASSLEAGYTEAFF. The CDR3, as DNA: TGTGCCAGCAGCTTAGAGGCAGGGTACACTGAAGCTTTCTTT.

This chain links TRBV5-1 with TRBJ2-7; TRBD1 might be the D (6 bases). V lost 0 bases to trimming and J lost 4 bases, with 14 bases between them. This CDR3 comprises 15 residues. Germline V gene lookup returns CDR1 SGHRS and CDR2 YFSETQ. The CDR3 loop is CASSLVRTAAYEQYF. The CDR3 DNA follows: TGCGCCAGCAGCTTGGTAAGGACAGCCGCGTACGAGCAGTACTTC.

The V gene is TRBV10-3, the J gene TRBJ2-3, with 9 bases identical to TRBD1. The CDR3 consists of 14 residues. Germline CDR1 is ENHRY and CDR2 is SYGVKD. J was trimmed by 4 bases and V by 3 bases; bases with no gene match: 2. The CDR3 coding sequence is TGTGCCATCAGTGAACGACAGGGGGCAGATACGCAGTATTTT. This sequence encodes CAISERQGADTQYF.

The CDR3 sequence: CASRQSGTASYEQYF. The CDR3 region has the DNA TGTGCCAGCAGACAATCAGGAACGGCCTCCTACGAGCAGTACTTC. The rearrangement joins TRBV27 to TRBJ2-7; D remains ambiguous. The CDR3 covers 15 residues. Germline V gene lookup returns CDR1 MNHEY and CDR2 SMNVEV (reference sequence). The V gene lost 6 bases and the J gene lost 0 bases, with 15 bases spanning the gap.

This rearrangement joins TRBV6-1 to TRBJ2-3; TRBD2 matches at 11 bases. Germline V gene lookup returns CDR1 MNHNS and CDR2 SASEGT. The length of the CDR3 is 16 residues. Germline trimming cut 3 bases from V and 2 bases from J; bases unmatched to any gene: 4. CDR3 in amino acids: CASSEASGGLTDTQYF. DNA of the CDR3: TGTGCCAGCAGTGAGGCTAGCGGGGGGCTCACAGATACGCAGTATTTT.

V and J are TRBV27 and TRBJ1-1; no clear D. Germline CDR1 reads MNHEY; CDR2 reads SMNVEV (reference sequence). Trimming cost V 6 bases and J 7 bases, with 18 bases left between them. This CDR3 is 14 amino acids long. This chain's CDR3 is CASRGKIEVGEAFF. For the CDR3, the DNA is TGTGCCAGCAGGGGGAAAATAGAGGTCGGTGAAGCTTTCTTT.

The rearrangement links TRBV6-6 to TRBJ1-1; unclear D gene. The CDR3 covers 13 residues. V lost 4 bases, J lost 1 base, and 7 bases lay in between. Germline V lookup: CDR1 MNHNY, CDR2 SVGAGI (reference sequence). This chain's CDR3 is CASSFGRNTEAFF. The DNA of the CDR3 is TGTGCCAGCAGTTTTGGGAGGAACACTGAAGCTTTCTTT.

This chain connects TRBV6-5 to TRBJ2-7, with D possibly TRBD1 on 6 matching bases. The V gene lost 5 bases and the J gene lost 2 bases, with 16 bases spanning the gap. Germline V lookup: CDR1 MNHEY, CDR2 SVGAGI. There are 15 residues in the CDR3. CDR3 sequence (DNA): TGTGCCAGCAGTGGGGGACATCCGTTAGCCTACGAGCAGTACTTC. As protein: CASSGGHPLAYEQYF.